The 23 T cell receptor beta chains below all came from one sample that was sequenced in a study of OX40 agonist ivuxolimab in advanced cancers. The library was prepared using the immunoSEQ multiplex PCR assay. TCRdb took over this immuneACCESS table, retaining in-frame rearrangements with V and J assigned. Such tables are incomplete; in checked studies, under half of the missing clones stem from an unresolved V gene, and the remainder is unexplained. For this sample there are 50,000 to 65,000 clones; 85% to 90% appear just once. 6% to 8% of the sample belongs to the ten largest clones. Sample: CD4+ or CD8+ T cells sorted from blood, taken in a trial of the OX40 agonist ivuxolimab. The receptors here all came from an adult with an advanced solid tumor such as melanoma, head and neck, liver or kidney cancer.

The V gene is TRBV5-6, the J gene TRBJ1-3; D is unresolved. With 4 bases removed from V and 0 bases from J, the gap between germline ends came to 8 bases. The CDR3 is made up of 14 amino acids. Germline loops: CDR1 SGHDT, CDR2 YYEEEE. The CDR3 spells CASSRLDSGNTIYF. The CDR3 bases are TGTGCCAGCAGCCGACTCGACTCTGGAAACACCATATATTTT.

The chain uses TRBV5-8 and TRBJ2-3; TRBD1 might be the D (6 bases). Trimming cost V 3 bases and J 4 bases, with 6 bases left between them. The CDR3 length is 12 residues. Germline assignment: CDR1 SGHTS and CDR2 YDEGEE. CDR3 sequence: CASSYRADTQYF. CDR3 DNA sequence: TGTGCCAGCAGCTACAGGGCAGATACGCAGTATTTT.

J is TRBJ1-4 and V is TRBV27; 9 bases agree with TRBD1. Germline lookup yields CDR1 MNHEY and CDR2 SMNVEV (reference sequence). V lost 2 bases to trimming and J lost 5 bases; unmatched junction nucleotides: 9. This CDR3 region has 17 residues. The CDR3 is CASSLPPGQGRNEKLFF. As DNA, the CDR3 is TGTGCCAGCAGTTTACCCCCCGGACAGGGGCGAAATGAAAAACTGTTTTTT.

This chain links TRBV5-1 with TRBJ2-2; TRBD2 agrees at 12 bases. This CDR3 contains 15 residues. Germline loops: CDR1 SGHRS, CDR2 YFSETQ. V lost 2 bases to trimming and J lost 6 bases; unmatched junction nucleotides: 2. This CDR3 reads CASSLGTSGSGELFF. The CDR3 coding sequence is TGCGCCAGCAGCTTAGGGACTAGCGGGTCCGGGGAGCTGTTTTTT.

The chain employs TRBV29-1 and TRBJ2-7; 10 bases align to TRBD1. This CDR3 comprises 14 residues. Per germline, CDR1 SQVTM and CDR2 ANQGSEA. The V segment lost 5 bases and the J segment 5 bases; nucleotides outside the gene matches: 9. The CDR3 nucleotides read TGCAGCGTTAGACAGGGGGCTTCGGTGGACGAGCAGTACTTC. Encoded protein: CSVRQGASVDEQYF.

The V gene is TRBV29-1, the J gene TRBJ1-1; D is ambiguous. The CDR3 is 13 residues long. V lost 4 bases, J lost 0 bases, and 9 bases lay in between. Per the germline V gene, CDR1 is SQVTM and CDR2 is ANQGSEA. Here the CDR3 DNA reads TGCAGCGTTGCTCCCCTGCTGAACACTGAAGCTTTCTTT. This encodes CSVAPLLNTEAFF.

This clone was counted a few times. The rearrangement links TRBV30 to TRBJ1-2; 11 bases map to TRBD1. The germline V gene has CDR1 GTSNPN and CDR2 SVGIG (reference sequence). The CDR3 is 16 residues long. Losses at the gene ends were 3 bases for V and 8 bases for J; bases not matched to a gene: 14. The CDR3 DNA sequence: TGTGCCTGGAGCATAGGGACAGGGGGAAAATTTAGGGGCTACACCTTC. This codes for CAWSIGTGGKFRGYTF. Filled out from reference TRBV30 and TRBJ1-2, the complete variable domain reads SQTIHQWPATLVQPVGSPLSLECTVEGTSNPNLYWYRQAAGRGLQLLFYSVGIGQISSEVPQNLSASRPQDRQFILSSKKLLLSDSGFYLCAWSIGTGGKFRGYTFGSGTRLTVV.

The gene calls are TRBV5-1 and TRBJ1-1; 11 bases agree with TRBD1. J gave up 4 bases and V 2 bases, and 4 bases lay outside the gene matches. CDR3 length equals 15 residues. Germline lookup yields CDR1 SGHRS and CDR2 YFSETQ. CDR3 in DNA: TGCGCCAGCAGCTTAGCCGGGACAGGGGGCACTGAAGCTTTCTTT. Translating gives CASSLAGTGGTEAFF.

V and J are TRBV11-3 and TRBJ1-2; TRBD1 is a possible D gene (5 bases). This CDR3 comprises 15 residues. Per germline, CDR1 SGHNT and CDR2 YENEEA. The ends were cut back, 5 bases at V and 3 bases at J, with 16 bases in the middle. The CDR3 loop reads CASSTLAIRDYGYTF. CDR3 sequence (DNA): TGTGCCAGCAGCACCCTAGCCATCAGGGACTATGGCTACACCTTC.

The chain uses TRBV6-5 and TRBJ1-3; weak D call: TRBD1 (5 bases). Trimming took 0 bases from V and 0 from J, leaving 9 bases between them. CDR1 is MNHEY and CDR2 is SVGAGI in the germline V gene. The CDR3 covers 16 residues. In DNA, the CDR3 is TGTGCCAGCAGTTACTCGTCAGGGACCTCTGGAAACACCATATATTTT. It encodes CASSYSSGTSGNTIYF.

The rearrangement joins TRBV6-4 to TRBJ1-4; maybe TRBD1 (6 bases). The CDR3 consists of 14 residues. From germline, CDR1 is MRHNA and CDR2 SNTAGT. Trimming shortened V by 3 bases and J by 8 bases, and 13 bases separated the two germline ends. The CDR3 sequence: CASSETGNGEKLFF. In nucleotides, the CDR3 is TGTGCCAGCAGTGAAACAGGGAATGGGGAAAAACTGTTTTTT.

The V gene is TRBV29-1, the J gene TRBJ2-1; D is uncertain. This CDR3 spans 8 amino acids. CDR1 is SQVTM and CDR2 is ANQGSEA in the germline V gene. V was trimmed by 4 bases and J by 10 bases, leaving 2 bases between them. CDR3: CSVGEQFF. CDR3 in DNA: TGCAGCGTTGGAGAGCAGTTCTTC.

The chain uses TRBV15 and TRBJ2-3; tentative D call: TRBD2 (7 bases). The CDR3 length is 17 residues. Germline V gene sequence: CDR1 LNHNV, CDR2 YYDKDF (reference sequence). Trimming pared 3 bases from V and 3 bases from J, leaving 19 bases between. The CDR3 DNA follows: TGTGCCACCAGCAGCCTAGTTGGGGGGGGCATAACAGATACGCAGTATTTT. Its protein product is CATSSLVGGGITDTQYF.

The J gene is TRBJ1-1, the V gene TRBV2; D remains unclear. Trimming stripped 5 bases from V and 6 bases from J, with 13 bases between. Germline values: CDR1 SNHLY, CDR2 FYNNEI. This CDR3 is built from 13 residues. The CDR3 sequence: CASSKTSTSEAFF. CDR3 in DNA: TGTGCCAGCAGTAAGACAAGTACGTCTGAAGCTTTCTTT.

Only a few counts were recorded for this clone. J is TRBJ2-2 and V is TRBV2; D call uncertain. Germline loops: CDR1 SNHLY, CDR2 FYNNEI. This CDR3 contains 13 residues. Trimming cost V 3 bases and J 3 bases, with 5 bases left between them. The CDR3 DNA is TGTGCCAGCAGTGATCAAGACACCGGGGAGCTGTTTTTT. Translating it yields CASSDQDTGELFF. Full variable domain (remainder filled in from reference TRBV2 and TRBJ2-2): EPEVTQTPSHQVTQMGQEVILRCVPISNHLYFYWYRQILGQKVEFLVSFYNNEISEKSEIFDDQFSVERPDGSNFTLKIRSTKLEDSAMYFCASSDQDTGELFFGEGSRLTVL.

The gene calls are TRBV5-1 and TRBJ2-5; D may correspond to TRBD1 or TRBD2 (6 bases each). This CDR3 has 14 residues. The V gene lost 4 bases and the J gene lost 1 base, with 11 bases spanning the gap. From germline, CDR1 is SGHRS and CDR2 YFSETQ. CDR3 region: CASSRGEAQETQYF. In DNA form, the CDR3 reads TGCGCCAGCAGCAGGGGGGAGGCCCAAGAGACCCAGTACTTC.

The chain is built from TRBV27 and TRBJ2-1; D is uncertain. CDR1 is MNHEY and CDR2 is SMNVEV in the germline V gene (reference sequence). There are 15 residues in the CDR3. V dropped 4 bases and J dropped 8 bases, with 18 bases sitting between them. In nucleotides, the CDR3 is TGTGCCAGCAGTTCTGGGCTGTTCCCAGCCTATGAGCAGTTCTTC. Residues: CASSSGLFPAYEQFF.

The chain has TRBV2 and TRBJ1-5; no firm D call. V gave up 4 bases and J gave up 4 bases, with 11 bases separating them. The CDR3 runs to 14 residues. Germline CDR1 reads SNHLY; CDR2 reads FYNNEI. CDR3 sequence (DNA): TGTGCCAGCAGTGTAGGTGTTCAAAATCAGCCCCAGCATTTT. Translated, it gives CASSVGVQNQPQHF.

In DNA, the CDR3 is TGTGCCAGCAGTTTCCCAGGGGGATCCTATAATTCACCCCTCCACTTT. Translation gives CASSFPGGSYNSPLHF. The V call is TRBV5-6, the J call TRBJ1-6, with 7 bases aligning to TRBD1. This CDR3 contains 16 residues. Germline CDR1 and CDR2: SGHDT and YYEEEE. Trimming took 5 bases from V and 1 from J; bases not matched to a gene: 6.

The chain carries TRBV5-4 and TRBJ1-1, with 7 bases that match TRBD1. Germline CDR1 SGHNT, CDR2 YYREEE (reference sequence). CDR3 size: 14 residues. Losses at the gene ends were 0 bases for V and 4 bases for J; bases not matched to a gene: 3. The CDR3 DNA follows: TGTGCCAGCAGCTTGGGACAGGGTGGCACTGAAGCTTTCTTT. Its protein product is CASSLGQGGTEAFF.

The genes are TRBV29-1 and TRBJ1-2; D gene uncertain. The CDR3 totals 12 residues. Germline V lookup: CDR1 SQVTM, CDR2 ANQGSEA. V was shortened by 1 base and J by 8 bases, with 11 bases between the two germline ends. The CDR3 region is CSVEGQRRGYTF. The CDR3 bases are TGCAGCGTTGAAGGGCAACGAAGGGGCTACACCTTC.

The V and J genes are TRBV10-1 and TRBJ1-3; D is unresolved. V lost 5 bases and J 0 bases, leaving 5 bases between the germline ends. The V gene's germline CDR1 is WNHNN and CDR2 SYGVQD (reference sequence). The CDR3 contains 13 residues. The CDR3 nucleotides read TGCGCCAGCAGTTCGGTCTCTGGAAACACCATATATTTT. It translates to CASSSVSGNTIYF.

The rearrangement links TRBV6-5 to TRBJ2-3; TRBD1 matches 9 bases. With 2 bases clipped from V and 0 bases from J, the junction kept 0 bases outside the gene matches. CDR3 length: 15 residues. CDR1 MNHEY and CDR2 SVGAGI come from the germline V gene. CDR3 DNA sequence: TGTGCCAGCAGTTACGGACAGGGGAGCACAGATACGCAGTATTTT. Amino acid sequence: CASSYGQGSTDTQYF.